The sequence of this TCR beta chain was determined in a study of breast tumors, draining lymph nodes, adjacent tissues. This clonotype has more than one count but fewer than ten. Its specificity is unknown. This may come from a read error, since a much larger clone is one base off. Each CDR3 protein gets one entry after TCRdb re-called the multiplex PCR reads with MiXCR. Counted here are 50,000 to 85,000 distinct CDR3 sequences, around two fifths occurring once; the ten biggest clones make up almost 8.5%. V dropped 4 bases and J dropped 2 bases, with 15 bases sitting between them. The germline V gene encodes CDR1 LGHNA and CDR2 YNFKEQ. This CDR3 region has 15 residues. Study-wide results and limits: Compared with basal-like, luminal-like tumors shared significantly more repertoire with nontumor tissue.

V is TRBV4-2 and J is TRBJ2-7; possible D gene TRBD2, 6 bases. Sequencing used breast tumor tissue. The receptor was derived from a female donor with breast cancer. Some clones in this sample may be carry-over from other donors' samples. In DNA, the CDR3 is TGTGCCAGCAGCCTCGGACTAACGGTACCCTACGAGCAGTACTTC. Translating gives CASSLGLTVPYEQYF.